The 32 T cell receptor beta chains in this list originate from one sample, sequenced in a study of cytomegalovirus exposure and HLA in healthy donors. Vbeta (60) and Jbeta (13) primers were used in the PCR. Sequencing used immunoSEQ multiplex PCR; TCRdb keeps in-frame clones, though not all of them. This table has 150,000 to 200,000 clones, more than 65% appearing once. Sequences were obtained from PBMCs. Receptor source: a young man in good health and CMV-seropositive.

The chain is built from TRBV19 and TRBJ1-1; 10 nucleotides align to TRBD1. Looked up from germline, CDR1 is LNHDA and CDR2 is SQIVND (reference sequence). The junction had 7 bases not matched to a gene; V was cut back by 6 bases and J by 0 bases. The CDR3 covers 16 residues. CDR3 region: CASRSGQGGMNTEAFF. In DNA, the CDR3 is TGTGCCAGTAGGAGCGGACAGGGGGGAATGAACACTGAAGCTTTCTTT.

CDR3 in amino acids: CATKSPGLAGAEQFF. CDR3 sequence (DNA): TGTGCCACCAAATCCCCGGGACTAGCGGGAGCCGAGCAGTTCTTC. The J gene is TRBJ2-1, the V gene TRBV15; the match to TRBD2 covers 14 bases. The CDR3 spans 15 residues. Trimming at V came to 7 bases and at J to 10 bases, leaving 9 bases not matched to a gene. The germline V gene encodes CDR1 LNHNV and CDR2 YYDKDF (reference sequence).

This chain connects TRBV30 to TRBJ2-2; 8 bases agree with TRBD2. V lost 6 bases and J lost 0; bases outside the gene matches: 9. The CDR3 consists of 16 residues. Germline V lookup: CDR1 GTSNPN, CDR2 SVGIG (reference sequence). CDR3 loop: CACNTWRGANTGELFF. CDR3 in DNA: TGTGCCTGTAACACCTGGCGGGGGGCGAACACCGGGGAGCTGTTTTTT.

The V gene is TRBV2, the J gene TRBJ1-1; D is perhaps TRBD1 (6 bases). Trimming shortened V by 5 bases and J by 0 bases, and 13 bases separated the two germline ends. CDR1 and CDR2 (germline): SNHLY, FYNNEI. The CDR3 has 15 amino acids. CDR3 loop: CASSKRTEMNTEAFF. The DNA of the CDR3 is TGTGCCAGCAGTAAAAGGACAGAGATGAACACTGAAGCTTTCTTT.

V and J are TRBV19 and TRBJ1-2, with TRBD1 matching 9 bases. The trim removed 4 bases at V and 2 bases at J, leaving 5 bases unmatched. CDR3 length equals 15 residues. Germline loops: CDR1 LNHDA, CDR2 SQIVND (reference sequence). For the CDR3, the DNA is TGTGCCAGTAGTACGCTACAGGGGGCCAACTATGGCTACACCTTC. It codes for CASSTLQGANYGYTF.

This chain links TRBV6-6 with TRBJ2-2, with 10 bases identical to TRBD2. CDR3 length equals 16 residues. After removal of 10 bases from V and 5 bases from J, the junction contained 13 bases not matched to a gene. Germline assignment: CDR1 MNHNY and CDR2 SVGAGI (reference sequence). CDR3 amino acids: CATGQREGIRTGELFF. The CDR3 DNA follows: TGTGCCACCGGGCAGCGGGAGGGAATTAGGACCGGGGAGCTGTTTTTT.

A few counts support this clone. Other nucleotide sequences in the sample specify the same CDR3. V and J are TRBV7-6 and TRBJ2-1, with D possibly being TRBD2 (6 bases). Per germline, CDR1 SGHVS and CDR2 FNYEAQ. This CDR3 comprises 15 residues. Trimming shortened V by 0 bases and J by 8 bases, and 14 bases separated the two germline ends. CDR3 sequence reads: CASSLAPTGAYEQFF. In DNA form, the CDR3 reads TGTGCCAGCAGCTTAGCGCCTACGGGAGCCTATGAGCAGTTCTTC.

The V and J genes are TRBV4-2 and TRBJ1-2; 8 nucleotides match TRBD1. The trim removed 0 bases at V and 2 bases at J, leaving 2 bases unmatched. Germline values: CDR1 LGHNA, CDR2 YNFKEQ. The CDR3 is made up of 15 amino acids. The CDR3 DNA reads TGTGCCAGCAGCCAAGACCGGACAGGGAACTATGGCTACACCTTC. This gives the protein CASSQDRTGNYGYTF.

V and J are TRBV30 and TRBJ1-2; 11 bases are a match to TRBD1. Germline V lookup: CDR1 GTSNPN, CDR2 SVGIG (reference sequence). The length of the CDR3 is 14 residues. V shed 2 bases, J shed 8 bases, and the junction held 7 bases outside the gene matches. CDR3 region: CAWSFGQGASGYTF. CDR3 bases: TGTGCCTGGAGTTTCGGACAGGGGGCATCAGGCTACACCTTC. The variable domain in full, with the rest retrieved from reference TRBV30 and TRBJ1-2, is SQTIHQWPATLVQPVGSPLSLECTVEGTSNPNLYWYRQAAGRGLQLLFYSVGIGQISSEVPQNLSASRPQDRQFILSSKKLLLSDSGFYLCAWSFGQGASGYTFGSGTRLTVV.

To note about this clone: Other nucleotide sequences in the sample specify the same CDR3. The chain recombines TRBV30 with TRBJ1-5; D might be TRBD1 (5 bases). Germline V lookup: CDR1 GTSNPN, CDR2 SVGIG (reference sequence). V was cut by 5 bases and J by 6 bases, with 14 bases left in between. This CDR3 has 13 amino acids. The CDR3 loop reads CAWGAGGGQPQHF. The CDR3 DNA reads TGTGCCTGGGGTGCCGGGGGAGGTCAGCCCCAGCATTTT.

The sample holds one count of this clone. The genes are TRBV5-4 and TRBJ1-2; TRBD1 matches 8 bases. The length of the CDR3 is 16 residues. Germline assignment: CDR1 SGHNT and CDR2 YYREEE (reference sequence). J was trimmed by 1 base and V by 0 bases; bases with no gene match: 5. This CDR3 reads CASSLDRQGINYGYTF. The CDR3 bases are TGTGCCAGCAGCTTGGATCGACAGGGGATTAACTATGGCTACACCTTC.

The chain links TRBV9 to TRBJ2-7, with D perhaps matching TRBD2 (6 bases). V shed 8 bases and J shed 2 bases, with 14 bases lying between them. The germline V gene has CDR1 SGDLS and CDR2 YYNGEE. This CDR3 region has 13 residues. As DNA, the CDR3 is TGTGCCAGTCCCTTAGCGGCCCCCTACGAGCAGTACGTC. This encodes CASPLAAPYEQYV.

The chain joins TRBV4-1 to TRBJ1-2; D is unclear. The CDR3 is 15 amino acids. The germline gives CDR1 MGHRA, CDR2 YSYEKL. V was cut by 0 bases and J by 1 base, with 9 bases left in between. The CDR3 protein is CASSQEVSGNYGYTF. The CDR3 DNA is TGCGCCAGCAGCCAAGAGGTCAGCGGTAACTATGGCTACACCTTC.

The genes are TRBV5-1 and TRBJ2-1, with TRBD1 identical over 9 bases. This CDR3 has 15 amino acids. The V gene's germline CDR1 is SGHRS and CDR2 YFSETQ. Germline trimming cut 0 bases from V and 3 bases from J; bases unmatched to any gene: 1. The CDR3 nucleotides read TGCGCCAGCAGCTTGGGACAGGGGGGCTACAATGAGCAGTTCTTC. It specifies CASSLGQGGYNEQFF.

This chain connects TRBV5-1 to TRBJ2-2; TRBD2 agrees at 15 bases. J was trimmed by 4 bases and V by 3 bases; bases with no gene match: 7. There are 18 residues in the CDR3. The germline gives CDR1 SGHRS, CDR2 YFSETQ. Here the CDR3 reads CASSSGTSGGRVTGELFF. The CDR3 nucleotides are TGCGCCAGCAGCTCCGGGACTAGCGGGGGGCGCGTCACCGGGGAGCTGTTTTTT.

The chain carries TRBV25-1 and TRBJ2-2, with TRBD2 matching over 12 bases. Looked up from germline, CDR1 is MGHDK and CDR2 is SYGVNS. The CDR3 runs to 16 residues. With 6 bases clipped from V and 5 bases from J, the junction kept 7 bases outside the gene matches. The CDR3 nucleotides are TGTGCCAGCAGCCCTTGGACTAGCGGGAAAACCGGGGAGCTGTTTTTT. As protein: CASSPWTSGKTGELFF.

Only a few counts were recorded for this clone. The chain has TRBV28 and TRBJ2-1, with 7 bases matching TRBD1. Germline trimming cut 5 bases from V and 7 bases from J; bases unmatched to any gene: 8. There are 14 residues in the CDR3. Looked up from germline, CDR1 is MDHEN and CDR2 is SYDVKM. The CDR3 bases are TGTGCCAGCAGTCCGTACAGGGGAAGAAATGAGCAGTTCTTC. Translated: CASSPYRGRNEQFF. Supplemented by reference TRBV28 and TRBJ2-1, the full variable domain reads DVKVTQSSRYLVKRTGEKVFLECVQDMDHENMFWYRQDPGLGLRLIYFSYDVKMKEKGDIPEGYSVSREKKERFSLILESASTNQTSMYLCASSPYRGRNEQFFGPGTRLTVL.

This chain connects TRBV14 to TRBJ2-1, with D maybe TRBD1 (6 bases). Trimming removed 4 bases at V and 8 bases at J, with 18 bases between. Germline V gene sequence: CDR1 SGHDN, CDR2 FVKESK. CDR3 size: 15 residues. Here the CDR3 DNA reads TGTGCCAGCAGCCCCCTTACAGGGTTCGGGGATGAGCAGTTCTTC. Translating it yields CASSPLTGFGDEQFF. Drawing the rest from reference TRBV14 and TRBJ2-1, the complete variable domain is EAGVTQFPSHSVIEKGQTVTLRCDPISGHDNLYWYRRVMGKEIKFLLHFVKESKQDESGMPNNRFLAERTGGTYSTLKVQPAELEDSGVYFCASSPLTGFGDEQFFGPGTRLTVL.

CDR3 sequence reads: CSARGGGEWTQYF. Written as DNA, the CDR3 is TGCAGCGCTAGAGGCGGGGGCGAATGGACCCAGTACTTC. The rearrangement uses TRBV29-1 and TRBJ2-5, with a tentative D call TRBD2 (7 bases). In germline, CDR1 is SQVTM, CDR2 ANQGSEA. The CDR3 consists of 13 residues. With 7 bases removed from V and 7 bases from J, the gap between germline ends came to 19 bases. Using reference TRBV29-1 and TRBJ2-5 for the parts outside the CDR3, the full variable domain is SAVISQKPSRDICQRGTSLTIQCQVDSQVTMMFWYRQQPGQSLTLIATANQGSEATYESGFVIDKFPISRPNLTFSTLTVSNMSPEDSSIYLCSARGGGEWTQYFGPGTRLLVL.

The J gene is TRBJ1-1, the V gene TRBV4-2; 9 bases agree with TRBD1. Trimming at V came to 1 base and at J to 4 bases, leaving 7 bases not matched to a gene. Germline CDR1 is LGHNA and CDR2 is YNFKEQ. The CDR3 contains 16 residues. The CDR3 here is CASSQVQGDRVTEAFF. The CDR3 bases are TGTGCCAGCAGCCAAGTCCAGGGGGACAGGGTCACTGAAGCTTTCTTT.

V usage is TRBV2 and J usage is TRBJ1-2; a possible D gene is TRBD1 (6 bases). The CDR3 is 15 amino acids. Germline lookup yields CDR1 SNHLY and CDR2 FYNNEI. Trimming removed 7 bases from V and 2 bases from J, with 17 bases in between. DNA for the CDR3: TGTGCCAGCACCGGGACACCCAACAGAAACTATGGCTACACCTTC. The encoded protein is CASTGTPNRNYGYTF.

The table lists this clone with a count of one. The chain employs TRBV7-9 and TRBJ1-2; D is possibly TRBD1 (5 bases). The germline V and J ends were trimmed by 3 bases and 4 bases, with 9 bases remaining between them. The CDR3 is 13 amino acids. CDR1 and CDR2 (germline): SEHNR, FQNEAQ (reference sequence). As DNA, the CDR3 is TGTGCCAGCAGCTTGACAGAACTCTATGGCTACACCTTC. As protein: CASSLTELYGYTF.

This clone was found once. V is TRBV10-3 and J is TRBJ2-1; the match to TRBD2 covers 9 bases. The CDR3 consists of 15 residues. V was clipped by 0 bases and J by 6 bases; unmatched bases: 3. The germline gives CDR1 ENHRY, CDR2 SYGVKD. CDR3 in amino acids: CAISESRGGANEQFF. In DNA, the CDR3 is TGTGCCATCAGTGAGTCGCGCGGGGGGGCCAATGAGCAGTTCTTC.

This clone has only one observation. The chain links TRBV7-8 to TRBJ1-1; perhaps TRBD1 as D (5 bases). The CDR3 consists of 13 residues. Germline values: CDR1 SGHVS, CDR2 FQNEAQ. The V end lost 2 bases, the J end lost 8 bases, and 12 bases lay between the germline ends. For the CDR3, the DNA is TGTGCCAGCAGCTTAAGGTCGGGGGGGGAAGCTTTCTTT. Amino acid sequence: CASSLRSGGEAFF.

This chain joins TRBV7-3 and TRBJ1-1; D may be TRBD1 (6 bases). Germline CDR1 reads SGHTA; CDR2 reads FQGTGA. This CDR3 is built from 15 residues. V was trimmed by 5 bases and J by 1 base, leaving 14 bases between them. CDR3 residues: CASSKEGGSNTEAFF. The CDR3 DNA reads TGTGCCAGCAGCAAAGAGGGGGGGTCGAACACTGAAGCTTTCTTT.

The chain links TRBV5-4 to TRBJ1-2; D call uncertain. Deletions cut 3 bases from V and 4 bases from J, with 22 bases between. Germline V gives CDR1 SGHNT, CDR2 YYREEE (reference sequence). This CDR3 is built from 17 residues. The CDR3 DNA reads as TGTGCCAGCAGCTGGGAGACGGGGAGGACCCAGAGCTATGGCTACACCTTC. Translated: CASSWETGRTQSYGYTF.

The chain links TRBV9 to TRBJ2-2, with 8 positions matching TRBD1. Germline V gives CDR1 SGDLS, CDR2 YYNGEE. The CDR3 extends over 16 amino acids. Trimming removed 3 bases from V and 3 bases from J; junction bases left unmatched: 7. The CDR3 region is CASSADVRGHTGELFF. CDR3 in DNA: TGTGCCAGCAGCGCCGACGTCAGGGGGCACACCGGGGAGCTGTTTTTT.

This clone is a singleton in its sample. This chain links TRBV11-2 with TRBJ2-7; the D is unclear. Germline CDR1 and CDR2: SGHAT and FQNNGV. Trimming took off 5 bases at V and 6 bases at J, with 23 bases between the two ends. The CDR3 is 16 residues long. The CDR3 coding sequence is TGTGCCAGCAGCACTTCCGCTCACTTTGGGGATAGCGAGCAGTACGTC. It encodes CASSTSAHFGDSEQYV.

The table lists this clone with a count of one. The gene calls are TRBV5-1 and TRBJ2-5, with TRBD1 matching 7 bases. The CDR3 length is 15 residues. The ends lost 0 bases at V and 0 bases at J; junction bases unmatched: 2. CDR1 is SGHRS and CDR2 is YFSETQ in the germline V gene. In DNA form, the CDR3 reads TGCGCCAGCAGCTTGGAGGGGGCGAACCAAGAGACCCAGTACTTC. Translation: CASSLEGANQETQYF.

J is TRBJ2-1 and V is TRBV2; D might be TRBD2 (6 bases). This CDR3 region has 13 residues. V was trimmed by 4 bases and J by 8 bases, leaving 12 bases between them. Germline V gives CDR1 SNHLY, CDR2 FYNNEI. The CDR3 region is CASSGTSPHEQFF. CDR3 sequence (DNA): TGTGCCAGCAGTGGCACTAGCCCACATGAGCAGTTCTTC.

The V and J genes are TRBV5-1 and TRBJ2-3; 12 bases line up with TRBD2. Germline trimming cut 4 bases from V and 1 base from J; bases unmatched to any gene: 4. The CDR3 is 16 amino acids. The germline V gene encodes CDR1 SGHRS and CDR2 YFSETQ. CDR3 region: CASSLAGGRGTDTQYF. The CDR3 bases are TGCGCCAGCAGCCTAGCGGGGGGGCGTGGCACAGATACGCAGTATTTT. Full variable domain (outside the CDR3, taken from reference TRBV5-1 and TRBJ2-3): KAGVTQTPRYLIKTRGQQVTLSCSPISGHRSVSWYQQTPGQGLQFLFEYFSETQRNKGNFPGRFSGRQFSNSRSEMNVSTLELGDSALYLCASSLAGGRGTDTQYFGPGTRLTVL.

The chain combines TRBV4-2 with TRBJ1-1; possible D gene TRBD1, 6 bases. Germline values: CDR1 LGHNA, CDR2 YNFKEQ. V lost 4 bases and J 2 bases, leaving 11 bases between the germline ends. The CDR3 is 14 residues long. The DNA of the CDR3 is TGTGCCAGCAGCCCTACCAGGGGAAACACTGAAGCTTTCTTT. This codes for CASSPTRGNTEAFF.